These 8 T cell receptor beta chains share one sample of origin, sequenced in a study of OX40 agonist ivuxolimab in advanced cancers. Assay: immunoSEQ multiplex PCR; the TCRdb copy retains only in-frame clones and omits some. The sample carries roughly 42,000 clones, roughly 86% recorded once. This sample comprised CD4+ or CD8+ T cells sorted from blood, obtained in a trial of the OX40 agonist ivuxolimab. These receptor sequences come from an adult with an advanced solid tumor such as melanoma, head and neck, liver or kidney cancer.

The rearrangement links TRBV19 to TRBJ1-1, with 7 bases that match TRBD1. The J segment lost 7 bases and the V segment lost 5 bases, leaving 10 bases of the junction unmatched. Germline CDR1 and CDR2: LNHDA and SQIVND (reference sequence). CDR3 length: 14 residues. CDR3 loop: CASSLRDSGIEAFF. Written as DNA, the CDR3 is TGTGCCAGTAGTCTCCGGGACAGTGGGATTGAAGCTTTCTTT.

The V call is TRBV27, the J call TRBJ1-1; TRBD1 is a possible D gene (5 bases). CDR3 length: 12 amino acids. The V and J ends lost 6 bases and 3 bases respectively, with 8 bases between them. Germline assignment: CDR1 MNHEY and CDR2 SMNVEV (reference sequence). CDR3 region: CASRKGYTEAFF. As DNA, the CDR3 is TGTGCCAGCAGAAAGGGGTACACTGAAGCTTTCTTT.

The chain has TRBV7-3 and TRBJ1-1; no definite D call. Trimming took 2 bases from V and 5 from J, leaving 15 bases between them. Per the germline V gene, CDR1 is SGHTA and CDR2 is FQGTGA. The CDR3 is made up of 15 amino acids. CDR3 sequence: CASSLASPPRTEAFF. The CDR3 DNA reads as TGTGCCAGCAGCTTAGCTAGTCCTCCTCGGACTGAAGCTTTCTTT.

The chain is built from TRBV15 and TRBJ1-1; D is undetermined. The CDR3 is 15 residues long. Germline V CDR1 and CDR2: LNHNV, YYDKDF (reference sequence). Trimming stripped 0 bases from V and 3 bases from J, with 11 bases between. In DNA form, the CDR3 reads TGTGCCACCAGCAGAGATCTTGGTGGAGACACTGAAGCTTTCTTT. Protein: CATSRDLGGDTEAFF.

V usage is TRBV11-1 and J usage is TRBJ2-5; D gene unclear. CDR1 and CDR2 (germline): SGHAT, FQDESV (reference sequence). This CDR3 spans 16 amino acids. V lost 1 base and J 2 bases, leaving 14 bases between the germline ends. The CDR3 DNA is TGTGCCAGCAGCTTAGTAGGTTTCGGTCTTCAAGAGACCCAGTACTTC. Translated: CASSLVGFGLQETQYF.

The chain combines TRBV18 with TRBJ1-1; TRBD1 matches at 8 bases. With 3 bases clipped from V and 8 bases from J, the junction kept 11 bases outside the gene matches. The germline CDR1 and CDR2 sequences are KGHSH and LQKENI. The CDR3 runs to 15 residues. The CDR3 is CASSPPDRVSAEAFF. As DNA, the CDR3 is TGTGCCAGCTCACCTCCGGACAGGGTGTCGGCGGAAGCTTTCTTT.

This chain uses TRBV6-5 with TRBJ2-3; D ambiguous. Germline V CDR1 and CDR2: MNHEY, SVGAGI. The CDR3 sequence is 14 residues long. V was pared by 1 base and J by 4 bases, with 9 bases between. CDR3 in amino acids: CASSYFPTADTQYF. The CDR3 DNA reads TGTGCCAGCAGTTACTTCCCAACGGCAGATACGCAGTATTTT.

The chain recombines TRBV19 with TRBJ1-1; D uncertain. The V gene's germline CDR1 is LNHDA and CDR2 SQIVND (reference sequence). V was pared by 8 bases and J by 1 base, with 8 bases between. The CDR3 spans 12 residues. CDR3 in amino acids: CASVRENTEAFF. CDR3 DNA: TGTGCCAGTGTTAGGGAGAACACTGAAGCTTTCTTT.